Listed here is a single TCR beta chain. Its recognized antigen is unknown. No base qualities exist here, and no much larger clone lies one base off it. The immunoSEQ Assay was used to sequence TCR beta CDR3 regions from DNA. From the authors' description of their analysis: To compute T cell density, TCR beta template counts were normalized to usable DNA, which was estimated by amplifying housekeeping genes. Richness was estimated with the preseqR package, extrapolating to 400,000 templates for PBMC samples and 120,000 templates for tissue samples. Clonality was defined as one minus Pielou's evenness. Differential abundance testing on productive amino-acid clonotypes, with a minimum total count of 5 and an alpha of 0.1, was used to identify tissue-enriched TCRs. The Jaccard Index and the Morisita Overlap Index were used to measure repertoire overlap between compartments. GLIPH grouped TCR beta CDR3s together with public tetramer-defined viral CDR3s, and a viral motif had to include at least three viral sequences and also show V-gene enrichment. The clones in this table, taken by TCRdb from immuneACCESS, are in-frame only. Not every clone is retained; where verified, under half of the shortfall comes from an unresolved V gene, and the cause of the rest is unknown. V, J and clone size were drawn from that table, and D and trimming were deduced from the DNA. For this sample the table gives about 79,000 clones, of which around 89% were detected only once. Of the sample, under 25% falls within the top ten clones.

The source of the sample is a study of T cells in localized non-small cell lung cancer (TCRdb year 2020). Regarding the study in general: The study analyzed T cell repertoires of over 200 early-stage NSCLC patients, comparing tumors and uninvolved tumor-adjacent lungs. All 240 or so NSCLC patients in the cohort were treatment-naive and had localized lung tumors that were resected. NSCLC patients had a mean age of roughly 66 years, and more than 120 were male and 107 female.

General conclusions and limits of the study: Because the study design was exploratory, TCR variables were selected using unadjusted p-values without false-discovery rate correction. Longer overall survival was associated with higher blood T cell density, whereas shorter survival was associated with higher adjacent-lung clonality. Uninvolved tumor-adjacent lung showed the highest T cell clonality, higher than tumor, which suggests more focused antigenic responses in the uninvolved tumor-adjacent lung. Because multi-region tumor sequencing was not done, intratumor heterogeneity could not be ruled out. Of the top 100 tumor clones, a median of 57 were detected in paired uninvolved adjacent lung; approximately 30 were also among that lung's top 100.

CDR1 and CDR2 are drawn from the germline V gene: SQVTM, ANQGSEA. Its CDR3 holds 13 amino acids, cysteine through phenylalanine. Only CDR3 DNA is held: 39 bases, read in frame from base 1. V is cut by 0 bases and J by 5 bases, and the space between the germline ends is 8 bases. At diagnosis, tumor, uninvolved tumor-adjacent lung and peripheral blood were collected and then preserved as a mix of FFPE and fresh-frozen material. For TCR repertoire profiling, blood samples were analyzed as peripheral blood mononuclear cells. The rearrangement joined TRBV29-1 to TRBJ2-1; too little of a D gene remains to name it. The sample here was peripheral blood, taken before any cancer treatment. This TCR was recovered from a woman aged 35-75 years with stage I squamous cell lung carcinoma. The DNA is TGCAGCGTTGAAGATCCCTGGAACAATGAGCAGTTCTTC. Translated, it reads CSVEDPWNNEQFF.